Presented here are 18 T cell receptor beta chains from one specimen sequenced in a study of T cell responses to AZD1222 COVID-19 vaccine. Sequencing used immunoSEQ multiplex PCR; TCRdb keeps in-frame clones, though not all of them. This table holds some 150,000 clones, about nine tenths found once. The sequenced sample was peripheral blood, obtained on day 0 of AZD1222 vaccination. These TCRs come from an adult in good health.

J is TRBJ1-5 and V is TRBV7-8, with TRBD1 identical over 8 bases. CDR1 is SGHVS, CDR2 FQNEAQ, per germline. V dropped 1 base and J dropped 5; count of bases not matched to a gene: 4. This CDR3 region has 15 residues. DNA of the CDR3: TGTGCCAGCAGCTTAGGAGGACAGGGCGATCAGCCCCAGCATTTT. It codes for CASSLGGQGDQPQHF.

The chain combines TRBV7-9 with TRBJ2-6, with D hard to call. This CDR3 comprises 14 residues. Between the trimmed V and J ends, which lost 2 bases and 2 bases, there was a span of 4 bases. The germline V gene encodes CDR1 SEHNR and CDR2 FQNEAQ (reference sequence). The CDR3: CASSLYAGANVLTF. The CDR3 DNA follows: TGTGCCAGCAGCTTATACGCTGGGGCCAACGTCCTGACTTTC.

This sequence joins TRBV5-1 and TRBJ1-1; D ambiguous. The germline V gene has CDR1 SGHRS and CDR2 YFSETQ. The CDR3 runs to 13 residues. V gave up 4 bases and J gave up 3 bases, with 10 bases separating them. The CDR3 loop reads CASSNGGYTEAFF. For the CDR3, the DNA is TGCGCCAGCAGCAACGGTGGATACACTGAAGCTTTCTTT.

This clone was seen only a few times. The chain employs TRBV19 and TRBJ1-1; TRBD1 might be the D (5 bases). CDR1 and CDR2 from the germline V gene are LNHDA and SQIVND (reference sequence). The CDR3 consists of 15 residues. Trimming left V 7 bases short and J 1 base short, with 16 bases between. The chain's CDR3 is CASTPFSTANTEAFF. In DNA, the CDR3 is TGTGCCAGTACCCCTTTCTCGACAGCGAACACTGAAGCTTTCTTT.

The chain combines TRBV2 with TRBJ2-2; 7 nucleotides line up with TRBD1. Per the germline V gene, CDR1 is SNHLY and CDR2 is FYNNEI. The CDR3 is 14 amino acids. The ends lost 6 bases at V and 2 bases at J; junction bases unmatched: 3. The CDR3 DNA is TGTGCCAGCAGAGGGACAGCTAACACCGGGGAGCTGTTTTTT. Translated: CASRGTANTGELFF.

V usage is TRBV9 and J usage is TRBJ2-3; 14 bases map to TRBD2. Germline V gene lookup returns CDR1 SGDLS and CDR2 YYNGEE. The ends lost 2 bases at V and 5 bases at J; junction bases unmatched: 16. This CDR3 has 20 residues. This CDR3 reads CASSVRSPDGTSGSRDTQYF. The DNA for the CDR3 is TGTGCCAGCAGCGTCCGATCCCCCGATGGGACTAGCGGGAGCCGAGATACGCAGTATTTT.

The chain couples TRBV12-3 or TRBV12-4 to TRBJ1-1; D remains unclear. Between the trimmed V and J ends, which lost 5 bases and 7 bases, there was a span of 8 bases. This CDR3 is 11 amino acids long. The DNA for the CDR3 is TGTGCCAGCAGTCTGAGGGTTGAAGCTTTCTTT. It yields the protein CASSLRVEAFF.

V is TRBV7-9 and J is TRBJ1-3; no definite D call. Per the germline V gene, CDR1 is SEHNR and CDR2 is FQNEAQ (reference sequence). The CDR3 covers 15 residues. V was cut by 4 bases and J by 1 base, with 11 bases left in between. The CDR3 here is CASSSLRNSGNTIYF. In DNA, the CDR3 is TGTGCCAGCAGCTCCCTCCGGAATTCTGGAAACACCATATATTTT. Drawing the rest from reference TRBV7-9 and TRBJ1-3, the complete variable domain is DTGVSQNPRHKITKRGQNVTFRCDPISEHNRLYWYRQTLGQGPEFLTYFQNEAQLEKSRLLSDRFSAERPKGSFSTLEIQRTEQGDSAMYLCASSSLRNSGNTIYFGEGSWLTVV.

V and J are TRBV23-1 and TRBJ2-4; D gene uncertain. TRBV23-1 is labeled an ORF, and its function is uncertain. The length of the CDR3 is 16 residues. Deletions cut 2 bases from V and 0 bases from J, with 11 bases between. The CDR3 nucleotides read TGCGCCAGCAGTCAACATACGTTCCTAGCCAAAAACATTCAGTACTTC. It encodes CASSQHTFLAKNIQYF.

The chain employs TRBV27 and TRBJ2-1, with a possible D match to TRBD1 (6 bases). V dropped 7 bases and J dropped 4 bases, with 17 bases sitting between them. This CDR3 spans 15 amino acids. Germline V gene sequence: CDR1 MNHEY, CDR2 SMNVEV (reference sequence). CDR3 protein: CASIASGTFYNEQFF. CDR3 bases: TGTGCCAGCATTGCCTCCGGGACATTTTACAATGAGCAGTTCTTC.

The gene calls are TRBV7-2 and TRBJ1-5, with D possibly being TRBD1 (5 bases). The V gene's germline CDR1 is SGHTA and CDR2 FQGNSA. Trimming cost V 5 bases and J 4 bases, with 9 bases left between them. CDR3 length equals 13 residues. The CDR3 DNA is TGTGCCAGCAGCCTACAGGATAATCAGCCCCAGCATTTT. Its translation: CASSLQDNQPQHF. Supplemented by reference TRBV7-2 and TRBJ1-5, the full variable domain reads GAGVSQSPSNKVTEKGKDVELRCDPISGHTALYWYRQSLGQGLEFLIYFQGNSAPDKSGLPSDRFSAERTGGSVSTLTIQRTQQEDSAVYLCASSLQDNQPQHFGDGTRLSIL.

The V call is TRBV7-9, the J call TRBJ2-3; 8 bases match TRBD1. Germline V lookup: CDR1 SEHNR, CDR2 FQNEAQ (reference sequence). This CDR3 is 17 amino acids long. The V segment lost 1 base and the J segment 6 bases; nucleotides outside the gene matches: 12. CDR3: CASSLGKTGEMEDTQYF. The CDR3, as DNA: TGTGCCAGCAGCTTAGGAAAGACAGGGGAGATGGAGGATACGCAGTATTTT.

The CDR3 reads CASSPEAGGQYEQYF. In DNA, the CDR3 is TGTGCCAGCTCACCAGAGGCGGGAGGCCAATACGAGCAGTACTTC. The chain carries TRBV18 and TRBJ2-7; 8 nucleotides align to TRBD2. CDR1 is KGHSH, CDR2 LQKENI, per germline. This CDR3 comprises 15 residues. Trimming cost V 2 bases and J 4 bases; bases outside gene matches: 7.

The chain couples TRBV3-1 (or the pseudogene TRBV3-2) to TRBJ1-6; D is uncertain. CDR1 and CDR2 from the germline V gene are LGHDT and YNNKEL (reference sequence). The V and J ends lost 1 base and 5 bases respectively, with 6 bases between them. The CDR3 sequence is 14 residues long. CDR3 bases: TGTGCCAGCAGCCAAGGTTGGGATAATTCACCCCTCCACTTT. Translation gives CASSQGWDNSPLHF.

In nucleotides, the CDR3 is TGTGCCAGCAGTTTCGCCGGGACAGGTAATCAGCCCCAGCATTTT. Translated: CASSFAGTGNQPQHF. The chain uses TRBV28 and TRBJ1-5; 8 nucleotides match TRBD1. Germline assignment: CDR1 MDHEN and CDR2 SYDVKM. J gave up 4 bases and V 3 bases, and 5 bases lay outside the gene matches. This CDR3 is built from 15 residues.

This sequence joins TRBV3-1 (or the pseudogene TRBV3-2) and TRBJ1-3, with D tentatively TRBD1 (5 bases). V shed 0 bases and J shed 4 bases, with 13 bases lying between them. This CDR3 has 16 residues. Germline V gives CDR1 LGHDT, CDR2 YNNKEL (reference sequence). The CDR3 protein is CASSQDATHRGNTIYF. DNA of the CDR3: TGTGCCAGCAGCCAAGATGCCACTCACAGGGGAAACACCATATATTTT.

The rearrangement links TRBV28 to TRBJ2-7; TRBD1 might be the D (5 bases). This CDR3 contains 13 residues. CDR1 is MDHEN, CDR2 SYDVKM, per germline. V lost 2 bases and J lost 4, with 9 bases in between. CDR3 coding DNA: TGTGCCAGCAGTTTACTGCAGGGTTACGAGCAGTACTTC. It encodes CASSLLQGYEQYF.

The chain joins TRBV25-1 to TRBJ2-2; D uncertain. CDR3 length equals 13 residues. CDR1 is MGHDK, CDR2 SYGVNS, per germline. Trimming took 4 bases from V and 1 from J, leaving 4 bases between them. The CDR3 reads CASSGLNTGELFF. The DNA for the CDR3 is TGTGCCAGCAGTGGGTTGAACACCGGGGAGCTGTTTTTT.